This passage covers 26 T cell receptor beta chains from one sample sequenced in a study of blood T cell repertoires in COVID-19. The data were produced by immunoSEQ multiplex PCR, yet TCRdb's version contains in-frame clones alone and is incomplete. The sample has roughly 250,000 clones; around nine tenths are singletons. Sequenced sample: peripheral blood. The receptors were gathered from a man between 25 and 39 years old with acute or convalescent COVID-19.

The chain joins TRBV25-1 to TRBJ1-2; D not certain. The germline gives CDR1 MGHDK, CDR2 SYGVNS. Trimming left V 6 bases short and J 8 bases short, with 22 bases between. The CDR3 totals 15 residues. In nucleotides, the CDR3 is TGTGCCAGCAGCGGGGTAGGAGGTAGGGCGAACGGCTACACCTTC. As protein: CASSGVGGRANGYTF.

The chain links TRBV28 to TRBJ1-4, with D perhaps TRBD1 (6 bases). V was cut by 5 bases and J by 4 bases, with 11 bases left in between. Germline V gene sequence: CDR1 MDHEN, CDR2 SYDVKM. The CDR3 runs to 14 residues. The CDR3 DNA is TGTGCCAGCAGTCGGACAGAGATTAATGAAAAACTGTTTTTT. Amino acid sequence: CASSRTEINEKLFF.

This chain joins TRBV19 and TRBJ2-3; 11 nucleotides align to TRBD1. The germline V gene has CDR1 LNHDA and CDR2 SQIVND (reference sequence). This CDR3 is 14 amino acids long. V was pared by 8 bases and J by 2 bases, with 3 bases of the junction left unmatched. The CDR3 coding sequence is TGTGCCAGTTGGGGACAGGGGGTCACAGATACGCAGTATTTT. Its protein product is CASWGQGVTDTQYF. Together with reference TRBV19 and TRBJ2-3, the CDR3 gives the full variable domain: DGGITQSPKYLFRKEGQNVTLSCEQNLNHDAMYWYRQDPGQGLRLIYYSQIVNDFQKGDIAEGYSVSREKKESFPLTVTSAQKNPTAFYLCASWGQGVTDTQYFGPGTRLTVL.

This sequence joins TRBV19 and TRBJ2-7; 9 nucleotides align to TRBD1. Trimming removed 6 bases from V and 3 bases from J; junction bases left unmatched: 9. CDR3 length equals 15 residues. CDR1 is LNHDA and CDR2 is SQIVND in the germline V gene (reference sequence). The CDR3 sequence is CASSPTGGGDYEQYF. In nucleotides, the CDR3 is TGTGCCAGTAGCCCGACAGGGGGTGGGGACTACGAGCAGTACTTC.

CDR3 DNA sequence: TGTGCCAGTAGTAAAGGTAGCGGGGGAGAAAATGAGCAGTTCTTC. Translation gives CASSKGSGGENEQFF. The V and J genes are TRBV19 and TRBJ2-1; 9 bases are shared with TRBD2. In germline, CDR1 is LNHDA, CDR2 SQIVND (reference sequence). The CDR3 spans 15 residues. V dropped 4 bases and J dropped 7; count of bases not matched to a gene: 8. Based on the CDR3 plus reference TRBV19 and TRBJ2-1, the full variable domain is DGGITQSPKYLFRKEGQNVTLSCEQNLNHDAMYWYRQDPGQGLRLIYYSQIVNDFQKGDIAEGYSVSREKKESFPLTVTSAQKNPTAFYLCASSKGSGGENEQFFGPGTRLTVL.

The chain combines TRBV3-1 (or the pseudogene TRBV3-2) with TRBJ1-2; 9 bases align to TRBD1. Germline-derived CDR1 and CDR2 are LGHDT and YNNKEL (reference sequence). Trimming removed 5 bases from V and 7 bases from J; junction bases left unmatched: 14. There are 16 residues in the CDR3. The CDR3: CASSRATGTGRTGYTF. The CDR3, as DNA: TGTGCCAGCAGCAGGGCTACCGGGACAGGGCGGACTGGCTACACCTTC.

J is TRBJ1-5 and V is TRBV18; 8 bases agree with TRBD1. This CDR3 has 18 residues. The ends lost 2 bases at V and 3 bases at J; junction bases unmatched: 12. From germline, CDR1 is KGHSH and CDR2 LQKENI. The CDR3 here is CASSPMGTGGISNQPQHF. CDR3 nucleotide sequence: TGTGCCAGCTCACCAATGGGGACAGGTGGGATTTCCAATCAGCCCCAGCATTTT.

V gene TRBV10-2 combines with J gene TRBJ1-2, with D maybe TRBD1 (6 bases). This CDR3 is built from 15 residues. Trimming took off 4 bases at V and 8 bases at J, with 20 bases between the two ends. Germline values: CDR1 WSHSY, CDR2 SAAADI. DNA for the CDR3: TGCGCCAGCAGTGGGGCCGGGACACCCCAGGACGGCTACACCTTC. Translating it yields CASSGAGTPQDGYTF.

The V call is TRBV14, the J call TRBJ1-1; no clear D gene. Trimming stripped 4 bases from V and 0 bases from J, with 3 bases between. The length of the CDR3 is 12 residues. Germline lookup yields CDR1 SGHDN and CDR2 FVKESK. Here the CDR3 reads CASSLVNTEAFF. The CDR3 DNA reads as TGTGCCAGCAGCCTCGTGAACACTGAAGCTTTCTTT.

The gene calls are TRBV19 and TRBJ1-3; TRBD1 is a possible D gene (6 bases). This CDR3 comprises 16 residues. V lost 7 bases, J lost 5 bases, and 21 bases lay in between. Per the germline V gene, CDR1 is LNHDA and CDR2 is SQIVND (reference sequence). CDR3 sequence: CASTQGVRGTRNTIYF. The CDR3 nucleotides read TGTGCCAGTACCCAAGGGGTGAGGGGGACGAGAAACACCATATATTTT.

This clone has just one count. This chain uses TRBV5-5 with TRBJ2-1; 7 bases agree with TRBD1. CDR1 is SGHKS, CDR2 YYEKEE, per germline (reference sequence). The CDR3 has 14 amino acids. V was pared by 4 bases and J by 7 bases, with 8 bases of the junction left unmatched. The CDR3: CASSGYLTGNEQFF. DNA of the CDR3: TGTGCCAGCAGCGGATACCTGACAGGGAATGAGCAGTTCTTC.

V gene TRBV2 combines with J gene TRBJ1-6, with D uncertain. The CDR3 loop spans 15 amino acids. Germline CDR1 is SNHLY and CDR2 is FYNNEI. The germline V and J ends were trimmed by 7 bases and 7 bases, with 17 bases remaining between them. The CDR3 DNA reads as TGTGCCAGCAACCCCAGGAGGGCAGGCAATTCACCCCTCCACTTT. It yields the protein CASNPRRAGNSPLHF. Supplemented by reference TRBV2 and TRBJ1-6, the full variable domain reads EPEVTQTPSHQVTQMGQEVILRCVPISNHLYFYWYRQILGQKVEFLVSFYNNEISEKSEIFDDQFSVERPDGSNFTLKIRSTKLEDSAMYFCASNPRRAGNSPLHFGNGTRLTVT.

This clone appeared a single time. This chain connects TRBV7-9 to TRBJ1-2; D is possibly TRBD1 (5 bases). The germline V gene encodes CDR1 SEHNR and CDR2 FQNEAQ (reference sequence). Trimming cost V 4 bases and J 4 bases, with 10 bases left between them. The CDR3 is 13 amino acids. The CDR3 here is CASSSGNPYGYTF. For the CDR3, the DNA is TGTGCCAGCAGCTCAGGGAATCCCTATGGCTACACCTTC.

This chain connects TRBV28 to TRBJ2-7; 9 positions match TRBD1. This CDR3 region has 15 residues. Germline CDR1 and CDR2: MDHEN and SYDVKM. The trim removed 6 bases at V and 5 bases at J, leaving 11 bases unmatched. The CDR3 loop is CASRFPGTGYHEQYF. The CDR3 region has the DNA TGTGCCAGCAGATTCCCCGGGACAGGGTACCACGAGCAGTACTTC.

The J gene is TRBJ1-1, the V gene TRBV29-1; 9 bases are shared with TRBD1. The CDR3 covers 15 residues. The germline V gene encodes CDR1 SQVTM and CDR2 ANQGSEA. With V trimmed by 4 bases and J by 5 bases, 11 bases remained unmatched. CDR3 DNA: TGCAGCGTTGCCGGGACAGGGTGGGGTCGGACTGAAGCTTTCTTT. Translated, it gives CSVAGTGWGRTEAFF.

The chain is built from TRBV29-1 and TRBJ2-7; the D gene is possibly TRBD1 (6 bases). CDR1 SQVTM and CDR2 ANQGSEA come from the germline V gene. Between the trimmed V and J ends, which lost 4 bases and 7 bases, there was a span of 14 bases. There are 12 residues in the CDR3. The CDR3 loop is CSVGHLTGEQYF. CDR3 sequence (DNA): TGCAGCGTTGGCCACCTTACAGGGGAGCAGTACTTC.

The chain joins TRBV5-1 to TRBJ1-1; a possible D gene is TRBD1 (6 bases). In germline, CDR1 is SGHRS, CDR2 YFSETQ. V dropped 6 bases and J dropped 1 base, with 16 bases sitting between them. The CDR3 loop spans 15 amino acids. CDR3 sequence (DNA): TGCGCCAGCAAGGGGGGAGGGGTGTGGAACACTGAAGCTTTCTTT. It is translated as CASKGGGVWNTEAFF. Full variable domain (remainder filled in from reference TRBV5-1 and TRBJ1-1): KAGVTQTPRYLIKTRGQQVTLSCSPISGHRSVSWYQQTPGQGLQFLFEYFSETQRNKGNFPGRFSGRQFSNSRSEMNVSTLELGDSALYLCASKGGGVWNTEAFFGQGTRLTVV.

This clone was seen just once. This rearrangement joins TRBV5-4 to TRBJ2-7, with D perhaps matching TRBD2 (6 bases). The CDR3 is made up of 14 amino acids. Germline values: CDR1 SGHNT, CDR2 YYREEE (reference sequence). Between the trimmed V and J ends, which lost 0 bases and 3 bases, there was a span of 10 bases. CDR3 region: CASSLEGGDYEQYF. For the CDR3, the DNA is TGTGCCAGCAGCTTGGAAGGCGGGGACTACGAGCAGTACTTC. Variable domain in full (rest from reference TRBV5-4 and TRBJ2-7): ETGVTQSPTHLIKTRGQQVTLRCSSQSGHNTVSWYQQALGQGPQFIFQYYREEENGRGNFPPRFSGLQFPNYSSELNVNALELDDSALYLCASSLEGGDYEQYFGPGTRLTVT.

This clone was picked up one time. This chain connects TRBV9 to TRBJ2-5; 14 bases fit TRBD2. This CDR3 spans 18 amino acids. V shed 4 bases, J shed 4 bases, and the junction held 12 bases outside the gene matches. The germline V gene encodes CDR1 SGDLS and CDR2 YYNGEE. The CDR3, as DNA: TGTGCCAGCAGCCGAGGGACTAGCGGGAGAAGGTGGGGAGAGACCCAGTACTTC. It codes for CASSRGTSGRRWGETQYF.

This chain uses TRBV4-1 with TRBJ2-7; a weak D match, TRBD1 (6 bases). Per germline, CDR1 MGHRA and CDR2 YSYEKL. V dropped 1 base and J dropped 3 bases, with 10 bases sitting between them. The CDR3 consists of 14 residues. The CDR3 here is CASSQVDSFYEQYF. CDR3 coding DNA: TGCGCCAGCAGCCAAGTGGACAGCTTCTACGAGCAGTACTTC.

With regard to this clone: In the same sample, other DNA sequences code for this CDR3. V and J are TRBV9 and TRBJ2-3, with 8 bases identical to TRBD2. CDR1 SGDLS and CDR2 YYNGEE come from the germline V gene. This CDR3 contains 16 residues. Trimming cost V 3 bases and J 1 base; bases outside gene matches: 7. As DNA, the CDR3 is TGTGCCAGCAGCGCCGTTGCGGGGGGACGCACAGATACGCAGTATTTT. Its protein product is CASSAVAGGRTDTQYF.

The chain joins TRBV27 to TRBJ1-2; D is undetermined. Germline V gene data show CDR1 as MNHEY and CDR2 as SMNVEV (reference sequence). The CDR3 totals 13 residues. V shed 3 bases and J shed 4 bases, with 9 bases lying between them. CDR3 nucleotide sequence: TGTGCCAGCAGTTTGAGGGAGCCCTATGGCTACACCTTC. It translates to CASSLREPYGYTF.

The V call is TRBV4-2, the J call TRBJ1-6; D not resolved. This CDR3 has 16 amino acids. V was pared by 1 base and J by 6 bases, with 13 bases between. From germline, CDR1 is LGHNA and CDR2 YNFKEQ. The DNA for the CDR3 is TGTGCCAGCAGCCAAGTATTTGGGCTGTCTAATTCACCCCTCCACTTT. Encoded protein: CASSQVFGLSNSPLHF.

This chain connects TRBV18 to TRBJ1-5; TRBD1 aligns across 10 bases. The V gene end was trimmed by 4 bases and the J gene end by 0 bases; junction bases not matched to a gene: 9. CDR1 and CDR2 (germline): KGHSH, LQKENI. The CDR3 is made up of 18 amino acids. The CDR3 nucleotides are TGTGCCAGCTCACTCCGGGACAGGGGCCATATTAGCAATCAGCCCCAGCATTTT. Translated: CASSLRDRGHISNQPQHF.

The chain is built from TRBV20-1 and TRBJ1-5; no firm D call. CDR3 length: 11 residues. V lost 2 bases to trimming and J lost 11 bases, with 10 bases between them. Germline V gene sequence: CDR1 DFQATT, CDR2 SNEGSKA (reference sequence). CDR3 protein: CSARTGEAQHF. The CDR3 region has the DNA TGCAGTGCTAGAACCGGGGAGGCCCAGCATTTT.

In its sample, this clone was seen once. The DNA of the CDR3 is TGTGCCAGCAGCTTGGGTGCCAGGGAAAAAATAAACACCATATATTTT. Protein sequence: CASSLGAREKINTIYF. This sequence joins TRBV7-2 and TRBJ1-3; D is possibly TRBD1 (5 bases). Trimming left V 3 bases short and J 6 bases short, with 18 bases between. Germline CDR1 SGHTA, CDR2 FQGNSA. This CDR3 contains 16 residues.